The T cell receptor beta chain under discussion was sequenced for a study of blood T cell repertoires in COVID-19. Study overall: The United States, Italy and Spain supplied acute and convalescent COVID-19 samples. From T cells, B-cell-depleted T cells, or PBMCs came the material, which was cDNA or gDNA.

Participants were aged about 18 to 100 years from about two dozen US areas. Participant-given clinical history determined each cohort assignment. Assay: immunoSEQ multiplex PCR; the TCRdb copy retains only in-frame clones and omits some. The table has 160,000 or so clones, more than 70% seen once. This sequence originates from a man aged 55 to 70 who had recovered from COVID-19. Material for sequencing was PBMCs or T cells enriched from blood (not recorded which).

CDR3 sequence reads: CASSLTGVGTGELFF. In DNA form, the CDR3 reads TGTGCCAGCAGCTTAACAGGGGTGGGGACCGGGGAGCTGTTTTTT. The chain combines TRBV7-3 with TRBJ2-2, with D maybe TRBD1 (5 bases). V lost 0 bases and J 5 bases, leaving 10 bases between the germline ends. The germline V gene has CDR1 SGHTA and CDR2 FQGTGA. The length of the CDR3 is 15 residues.